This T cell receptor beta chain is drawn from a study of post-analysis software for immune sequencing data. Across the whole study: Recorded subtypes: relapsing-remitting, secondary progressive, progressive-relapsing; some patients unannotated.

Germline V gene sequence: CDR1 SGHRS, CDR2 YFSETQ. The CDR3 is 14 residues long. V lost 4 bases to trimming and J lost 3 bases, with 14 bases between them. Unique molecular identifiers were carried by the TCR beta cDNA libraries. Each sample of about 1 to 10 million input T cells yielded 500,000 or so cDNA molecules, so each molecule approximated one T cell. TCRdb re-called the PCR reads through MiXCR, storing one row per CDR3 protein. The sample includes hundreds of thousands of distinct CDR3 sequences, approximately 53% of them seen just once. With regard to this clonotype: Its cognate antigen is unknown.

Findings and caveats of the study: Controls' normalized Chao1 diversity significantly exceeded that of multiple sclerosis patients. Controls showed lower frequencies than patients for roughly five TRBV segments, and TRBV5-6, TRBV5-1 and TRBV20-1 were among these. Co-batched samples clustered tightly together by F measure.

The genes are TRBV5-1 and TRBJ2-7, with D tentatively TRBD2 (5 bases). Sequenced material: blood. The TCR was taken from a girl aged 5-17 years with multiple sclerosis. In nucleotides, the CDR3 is TGCGCCAGCAGCCCAGATCCAACTAGCTACGAGCAGTACTTC. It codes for CASSPDPTSYEQYF.